The rows below give T cell receptor beta chains drawn from one sample of a study of vaccination and CD4 T cells after COVID-19. MiXCR was run by TCRdb on the PCR reads, yielding one entry per CDR3 protein. The sample consists of approximately 24,000 distinct CDR3 sequences, roughly 65% of them appearing once. No antigens are known for them. The sample was CD4+ T cells from blood, cultured in vitro, taken after SARS-CoV-2 vaccination. These receptors were obtained from a human donor who received a COVID-19 vaccine. Both conserved end residues are part of each CDR3. Fields, in order: J gene, clone size, D gene, V gene, CDR3 DNA, CDR3 protein. D genes are given only for firm matches. A clone size is listed for some rows: how often the clone was seen (once, few, many), or a class if it is expanded.

TRBJ2-7,-,-,TRBV12-5,TGTGCTAGTGGTTTCGGCCGGGGTCCCTCCTACGAGCAGTACTTC,CASGFGRGPSYEQYF
TRBJ1-2,few,TRBD1,TRBV27,TGTGCCAGCAGGCCCCAGGGGGAAATATATGGCTACACCTTC,CASRPQGEIYGYTF
TRBJ2-6,once,-,TRBV7-9,TGTGCCAGCAGCTCGCGAACGGGGGCCGGGGCCAACGTCCTGACTTTC,CASSSRTGAGANVLTF
TRBJ1-2,few,-,TRBV27,TGTGCCAGCATGTCAGGACAGAATACTAACTATGGCTACACCTTC,CASMSGQNTNYGYTF
TRBJ1-2,-,-,TRBV20-1,TGCGCCCTGACAGGCTCCGGAGGCTATGGCTACACCTTC,CALTGSGGYGYTF
TRBJ2-3,-,-,TRBV2,TGTGCCAGCAGTAACTCTCCCTGGACGTCGCAGTATTTT,CASSNSPWTSQYF
TRBJ2-5,-,-,TRBV5-1,TGCGCCAGCAGCCCCCTGACGACGCAAGAGACCCAGTACTTC,CASSPLTTQETQYF
TRBJ1-2,-,-,TRBV24-1,TGTGCCACCAGTTCGGGGGACTATGGCTACACCTTC,CATSSGDYGYTF
TRBJ2-3,few,TRBD2,TRBV5-1,TGCGCCAGCAGCTTGGTAGCGGGGACAGATACGCAGTATTTT,CASSLVAGTDTQYF
TRBJ1-2,-,-,TRBV20-1,TGCAGTGCTAGGATTGCGGTTTCGAGCTATGGCTACACCTTC,CSARIAVSSYGYTF
TRBJ1-2,-,-,TRBV19,TGTGCCAGTAGTATCAGGATGGGTGGCTACACCTTC,CASSIRMGGYTF
TRBJ2-5,few,TRBD2,TRBV20-1,TGCAGTGCTAGAGGGGGGGAGGGGTGGTCAGAGACCCAGTACTTC,CSARGGEGWSETQYF
TRBJ2-5,-,-,TRBV7-6,TGTGCCAGCAGTGTGACCGCGTTTGAGACCCAGTACTTC,CASSVTAFETQYF
TRBJ1-2,few,-,TRBV2,TGTGCCAGCAGTCCCTCCAGGGGTGGCTACACCTTC,CASSPSRGGYTF
TRBJ1-6,-,-,TRBV24-1,TGTGCCACCAGTGATGTTCGGGGAGGCTTTTCACCCCTCCACTTT,CATSDVRGGFSPLHF
TRBJ1-5,-,-,TRBV2,TGTGCCAGCAGTGGAACCGGGACGACCTTTCAGCCCCAGCATTTT,CASSGTGTTFQPQHF
TRBJ1-2,-,-,TRBV7-2,TGTGCCAGCAGCCACGAATTTAACTATGGCTACACCTTC,CASSHEFNYGYTF